These 23 T cell receptor beta chains came from one sample sequenced in a study of CD8+CD57+ T cells in acquired aplastic anemia. Template material for TCR beta VDJ and CDR3 profiling consisted of genomic DNA. MiXCR was run by TCRdb on the reads, yielding one entry per CDR3 protein. The sample has 250,000 to 350,000 distinct CDR3 sequences, 50% to 70% seen once. Sequences were obtained from sorted CD4+, CD8+, or CD8+CD57+ T cells (not recorded which) from PBMCs. Receptors were obtained from a human donor with severe aplastic anemia or a healthy control (not recorded which).

The chain recombines TRBV24-1 with TRBJ2-5; D uncertain. CDR3 length: 14 residues. V dropped 8 bases and J dropped 3 bases, with 15 bases sitting between them. Germline CDR1 KGHDR, CDR2 SFDVKD. CDR3 region: CATIQERSKETQYF. The CDR3 coding sequence is TGTGCCACCATCCAAGAGAGAAGCAAAGAGACCCAGTACTTC.

The V call is TRBV24-1, the J call TRBJ1-6, with D unclear. The ends were cut back, 5 bases at V and 8 bases at J, with 30 bases in the middle. Germline CDR1 KGHDR, CDR2 SFDVKD. The length of the CDR3 is 20 residues. Here the CDR3 reads CATSGNPDSQTAICDSPLHF. The CDR3, as DNA: TGTGCCACCAGTGGAAACCCGGACTCACAGACGGCCATATGTGATTCACCCCTCCACTTT.

Relative to its sample, this clonotype is medium-sized. CDR3: CASSFSGDDSPLHF. CDR3 in DNA: TGCGCCAGCAGCTTCTCAGGGGACGACTCACCCCTCCACTTT. This rearrangement joins TRBV5-1 to TRBJ1-6; D perhaps matches TRBD1 (6 bases). The CDR3 consists of 14 residues. V was trimmed by 2 bases and J by 10 bases, leaving 13 bases between them. Germline V lookup: CDR1 SGHRS, CDR2 YFSETQ.

The rearrangement joins TRBV7-8 to TRBJ2-1; D remains unclear. Trimming stripped 3 bases from V and 7 bases from J, with 13 bases between. Germline CDR1 reads SGHVS; CDR2 reads FQNEAQ. The CDR3 consists of 14 residues. CDR3 in amino acids: CASSFLWTENEQFF. CDR3 nucleotides: TGTGCCAGCAGCTTCTTGTGGACGGAAAATGAGCAGTTCTTC.

This clonotype showed up many times. The V and J genes are TRBV20-1 and TRBJ2-7; 10 nucleotides align to TRBD1. The germline V gene encodes CDR1 DFQATT and CDR2 SNEGSKA (reference sequence). The CDR3 totals 14 residues. V was clipped by 5 bases and J by 2 bases; unmatched bases: 6. The CDR3, as DNA: TGCAGTGCTGGAGGGACAGGGGCCCCCTACGAGCAGTACTTC. Its translation: CSAGGTGAPYEQYF.

V and J are TRBV10-3 and TRBJ2-1, with TRBD2 matching over 11 bases. V lost 10 bases, J lost 7 bases, and 15 bases stayed unmatched. This CDR3 has 16 amino acids. Germline V gene lookup returns CDR1 ENHRY and CDR2 SYGVKD. The CDR3 bases are TGTGCCACCTCGCCTACTAGCGGGAGCGGGAGGAATGAGCAGTTCTTC. Residues: CATSPTSGSGRNEQFF.

This clonotype occurred many times. The V and J genes are TRBV2 and TRBJ2-5; D is ambiguous. The CDR3 sequence is 14 residues long. Looked up from germline, CDR1 is SNHLY and CDR2 is FYNNEI. V was trimmed by 7 bases and J by 2 bases, leaving 14 bases between them. The CDR3 region is CASTLLLEQETQYF. The CDR3 DNA sequence: TGTGCCAGCACCCTTCTTCTGGAGCAAGAGACCCAGTACTTC.

This clonotype was seen ten or more times. A junction end diverges from the germline sequence, so it may reflect a read error. The chain employs TRBV11-1 and TRBJ2-1; TRBD1 might be the D (5 bases). The germline V gene has CDR1 SGHAT and CDR2 FQDESV (reference sequence). The CDR3 runs 13 residues. The CDR3 region has the DNA TGTGCCAGCAGCCCGGACACCTACAATGAGCAGCTCTTC. Translating gives CASSPDTYNEQLF.

Worth noting for this clonotype: In this CDR3 the conserved last residue, phenylalanine or tryptophan, is missing, so a read error is likely. The J gene is TRBJ2-7, the V gene TRBV9; tentatively, D is TRBD1 (5 bases). Germline-derived CDR1 and CDR2 are SGDLS and YYNGEE. Trimming took off 0 bases at V and 3 bases at J, with 10 bases between the two ends. This CDR3 comprises 14 residues. In nucleotides, the CDR3 is TGTGCCAGCAGCGTAGTCGGCAGGGTCTACGAGCAGTACCTC. Amino acid sequence: CASSVVGRVYEQYL.

Ten or more counts support this clonotype. The rearrangement joins TRBV11-2 to TRBJ1-2; D might be TRBD1 (5 bases). V was cut by 5 bases and J by 0 bases, with 19 bases left in between. Germline V lookup: CDR1 SGHAT, CDR2 FQNNGV. The CDR3 extends over 17 amino acids. The chain's CDR3 is CASSTARGGNPNYGYTF. The CDR3 coding sequence is TGTGCCAGCAGCACCGCCCGGGGGGGAAACCCTAACTATGGCTACACCTTC.

The chain links TRBV2 to TRBJ2-7; D unresolved. Per germline, CDR1 SNHLY and CDR2 FYNNEI. The CDR3 has 10 residues. Trimming shortened V by 8 bases and J by 4 bases, and 6 bases separated the two germline ends. CDR3 nucleotide sequence: TGTGCCAGCGTGGTGTACGAGCAGTACTTC. The encoded protein is CASVVYEQYF.

The V call is TRBV6-6, the J call TRBJ1-5; no definite D call. CDR1 is MNHNY and CDR2 is SVGAGI in the germline V gene (reference sequence). The CDR3 loop spans 13 amino acids. Trimming stripped 6 bases from V and 4 bases from J, with 10 bases between. The CDR3 DNA follows: TGTGCCAGCAGACTTCAAGAAAATCAGCCCCAGCATTTT. Protein sequence: CASRLQENQPQHF.

This clonotype was counted at least ten times. The chain couples TRBV19 to TRBJ1-6; a possible D gene is TRBD1 (5 bases). Trimming pared 5 bases from V and 10 bases from J, leaving 15 bases between. Germline V gene lookup returns CDR1 LNHDA and CDR2 SQIVND (reference sequence). This CDR3 comprises 14 residues. The CDR3 DNA reads as TGTGCCAGTAGTGGGGACCTGGCGGGGTCACCCCTCCACTTT. This gives the protein CASSGDLAGSPLHF.

The chain combines TRBV11-2 with TRBJ1-6, with D possibly being TRBD1 (5 bases). There are 15 residues in the CDR3. Germline V gene data show CDR1 as SGHAT and CDR2 as FQNNGV. V was shortened by 8 bases and J by 10 bases, with 21 bases between the two germline ends. The CDR3, as DNA: TGTGCCAGCCCAACGGACCGAGCCTGGGGGTCACCCCTCCACTTT. It specifies CASPTDRAWGSPLHF.

Here the CDR3 reads CATKGFTEAFF. Here the CDR3 DNA reads TGTGCCACCAAGGGGTTCACTGAAGCTTTCTTT. The V gene is TRBV24-1, the J gene TRBJ1-1; D is possibly TRBD1 (5 bases). Trimming left V 8 bases short and J 4 bases short, with 7 bases between. The CDR3 sequence is 11 residues long. CDR1 is KGHDR and CDR2 is SFDVKD in the germline V gene.

This chain's CDR3 is CASSFKPDGLYGYTF. For the CDR3, the DNA is TGTGCCAGCAGCTTTAAACCCGACGGCTTATATGGCTACACCTTC. The J gene is TRBJ1-2, the V gene TRBV2, with D uncertain. The V and J ends lost 6 bases and 5 bases respectively, with 19 bases between them. Germline values: CDR1 SNHLY, CDR2 FYNNEI. CDR3 length equals 15 residues.

This chain links TRBV13 with TRBJ2-5; D ambiguous. The CDR3 has 13 amino acids. The V gene lost 2 bases and the J gene lost 1 base, with 5 bases spanning the gap. From germline, CDR1 is PRHDT and CDR2 FYEKMQ (reference sequence). In nucleotides, the CDR3 is TGTGCCAGCAGCTTATGGGGCCAAGAGACCCAGTACTTC. This codes for CASSLWGQETQYF. The full variable domain, in which reference TRBV13 and TRBJ2-5 provide the parts outside the CDR3, is AAGVIQSPRHLIKEKRETATLKCYPIPRHDTVYWYQQGPGQDPQFLISFYEKMQSDKGSIPDRFSAQQFSDYHSELNMSSLELGDSALYFCASSLWGQETQYFGPGTRLLVL.

This clonotype was recorded many times. J is TRBJ2-7 and V is TRBV7-8; 10 nucleotides line up with TRBD2. The CDR3 runs 15 residues. V shed 6 bases, J shed 3 bases, and the junction held 8 bases outside the gene matches. Germline CDR1 and CDR2: SGHVS and FQNEAQ. The CDR3, as DNA: TGTGCCAGCAGGGAGGCGCTAGCGGGGGACTACGAGCAGTACTTC. It codes for CASREALAGDYEQYF.

This chain connects TRBV24-1 to TRBJ2-3, with D hard to call. V was clipped by 4 bases and J by 1 base, with 8 bases between them. The CDR3 is made up of 14 amino acids. Germline V gene sequence: CDR1 KGHDR, CDR2 SFDVKD. The CDR3 spells CATSESGRTDTQYF. CDR3 nucleotides: TGTGCCACCAGTGAGTCAGGCCGCACAGATACGCAGTATTTT.

This chain joins TRBV15 and TRBJ2-1; TRBD1 or TRBD2 may be the D gene (5 bases each). Trimming took off 6 bases at V and 4 bases at J, with 19 bases between the two ends. The CDR3 has 16 amino acids. Germline values: CDR1 LNHNV, CDR2 YYDKDF (reference sequence). CDR3 sequence: CATSSSSGTRYNEQFF. The CDR3 nucleotides read TGTGCCACCAGTTCCTCCTCCGGGACCCGATACAATGAGCAGTTCTTC.

This chain connects TRBV7-2 to TRBJ2-1; 8 positions match TRBD1. Germline assignment: CDR1 SGHTA and CDR2 FQGNSA. V lost 5 bases and J lost 12; bases outside the gene matches: 15. The CDR3 is made up of 15 amino acids. CDR3 sequence: CASSPGTGTTDTQFF. Here the CDR3 DNA reads TGTGCCAGCAGCCCTGGGACAGGAACAACAGATACGCAGTTCTTC.

The genes are TRBV20-1 and TRBJ1-2; D is perhaps TRBD1 (5 bases). V dropped 3 bases and J dropped 3 bases, with 20 bases sitting between them. Germline V lookup: CDR1 DFQATT, CDR2 SNEGSKA (reference sequence). This CDR3 contains 16 residues. The CDR3 nucleotides are TGCAGTGCTAGCCGGGGGAGCACCTATGCCTACTATGGCTACACCTTC. This codes for CSASRGSTYAYYGYTF.

This chain connects TRBV7-2 to TRBJ2-2, with a possible D match to TRBD2 (5 bases). Trimming left V 5 bases short and J 4 bases short, with 11 bases between. The germline CDR1 and CDR2 sequences are SGHTA and FQGNSA. The CDR3 covers 14 residues. The CDR3 here is CASSLVGITGELFF. In DNA, the CDR3 is TGTGCCAGCAGCCTCGTCGGGATCACCGGGGAGCTGTTTTTT.